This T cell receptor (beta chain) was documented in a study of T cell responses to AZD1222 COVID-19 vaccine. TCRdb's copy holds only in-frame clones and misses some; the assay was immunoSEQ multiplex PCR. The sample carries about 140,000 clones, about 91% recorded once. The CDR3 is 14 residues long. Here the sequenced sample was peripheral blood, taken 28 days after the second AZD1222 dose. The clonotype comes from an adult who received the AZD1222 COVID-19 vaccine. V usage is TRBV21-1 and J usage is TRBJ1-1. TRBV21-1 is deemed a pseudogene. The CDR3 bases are TGTGCCAGCAGCAATTCGGGGGTGAACACTGAAGCTTTCTTT. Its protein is CASSNSGVNTEAFF.